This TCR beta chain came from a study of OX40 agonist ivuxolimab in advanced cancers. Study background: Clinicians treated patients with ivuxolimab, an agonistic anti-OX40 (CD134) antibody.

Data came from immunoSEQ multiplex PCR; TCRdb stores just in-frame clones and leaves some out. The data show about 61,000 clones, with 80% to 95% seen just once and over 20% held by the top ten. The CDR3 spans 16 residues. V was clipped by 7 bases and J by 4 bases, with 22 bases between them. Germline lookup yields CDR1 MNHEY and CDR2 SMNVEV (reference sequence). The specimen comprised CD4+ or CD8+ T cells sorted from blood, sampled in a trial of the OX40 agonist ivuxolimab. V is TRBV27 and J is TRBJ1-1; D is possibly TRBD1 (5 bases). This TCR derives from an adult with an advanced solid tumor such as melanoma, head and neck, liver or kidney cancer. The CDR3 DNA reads TGTGCCAGCACTTTGGCGGGGTGGGGGGAGAGCACTGAAGCTTTCTTT. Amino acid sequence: CASTLAGWGESTEAFF.